The sequence of this T cell receptor beta chain was determined in a study of blood T cell repertoires in COVID-19. Overall study: Material from acute and convalescent COVID-19 was sourced from the United States, Italy and Spain. The analysed material was cDNA or gDNA that came from T cells, B-cell-depleted T cells, or PBMCs.

As processed by the authors: Amplification from reference gene primers served as the basis for estimated nucleated cell counts. Using immunoSEQ multiplex PCR, the repertoire was profiled, and TCRdb retains in-frame clones only, with some absent. V, J and clone size are those of that table, while D and trimming were read from the DNA. The sample has approximately 500,000 clones, roughly 88% seen once; the top ten hold approximately 3.2%. Germline trimming cut 3 bases from V and 5 bases from J; bases unmatched to any gene: 7. Germline-derived CDR1 and CDR2 are SGHRS and YFSETQ. This CDR3 is built from 17 residues.

The rearrangement uses TRBV5-1 and TRBJ2-1; TRBD2 aligns across 14 bases. The material sequenced was peripheral blood. This TCR was sampled from a human donor in a cohort sampled during active COVID-19. CDR3 coding DNA: TGCGCCAGCAGCTATGGACTAGCGGGAGGACTGCACAATGAGCAGTTCTTC. Protein sequence: CASSYGLAGGLHNEQFF. Full variable domain (missing parts from reference TRBV5-1 and TRBJ2-1): KAGVTQTPRYLIKTRGQQVTLSCSPISGHRSVSWYQQTPGQGLQFLFEYFSETQRNKGNFPGRFSGRQFSNSRSEMNVSTLELGDSALYLCASSYGLAGGLHNEQFFGPGTRLTVL.